One and the same sample provided the 13 T cell receptor beta chains below, sequenced in a study of blood T cell repertoires in COVID-19 (dated by TCRdb to the early 2020s). Receptors were amplified or captured by the immunoSEQ multiplex PCR assay. Sourced from immuneACCESS, this table was stored by TCRdb with only in-frame sequences that have V and J called. A share of the clones is absent; for the studies checked, an unresolved V gene accounts for under half, and the remainder has no known explanation. This sample is represented by around 25,000 clones; 72% of them were singletons. The ten largest make up 40% to 45% of the sample. Sequenced input: peripheral blood. These receptors were collected from a woman of 80 years or more with acute or convalescent COVID-19.

The rearrangement joins TRBV5-4 to TRBJ2-7; 12 nucleotides match TRBD1. With 0 bases clipped from V and 7 bases from J, the junction kept 5 bases outside the gene matches. Germline values: CDR1 SGHNT, CDR2 YYREEE (reference sequence). CDR3 length: 15 amino acids. The CDR3 here is CASSLAGTGGREQYF. DNA of the CDR3: TGTGCCAGCAGCTTGGCCGGGACAGGGGGCCGGGAGCAGTACTTC.

This chain connects TRBV5-1 to TRBJ2-3; D perhaps matches TRBD2 (6 bases). The V gene lost 3 bases and the J gene lost 0 bases, with 14 bases spanning the gap. The CDR3 sequence is 16 residues long. The germline V gene has CDR1 SGHRS and CDR2 YFSETQ. The CDR3 sequence is CASSSGTLTSTDTQYF. The CDR3 DNA sequence: TGCGCCAGCAGCTCCGGGACTCTCACTAGCACAGATACGCAGTATTTT.

In its sample, this clone ranks as large (0.1 to 1%). This chain links TRBV7-9 with TRBJ1-4, with unresolved D. Germline values: CDR1 SEHNR, CDR2 FQNEAQ (reference sequence). The CDR3 consists of 12 residues. V was shortened by 5 bases and J by 6 bases, with 7 bases between the two germline ends. CDR3 DNA sequence: TGTGCCAGCAGCGACATACATGAAAAACTGTTTTTT. Its protein is CASSDIHEKLFF.

The rearrangement uses TRBV18 and TRBJ1-2, with D possibly TRBD1 on 6 matching bases. The CDR3 covers 16 residues. Germline assignment: CDR1 KGHSH and CDR2 LQKENI. The V end lost 1 base, the J end lost 1 base, and 13 bases lay between the germline ends. In DNA form, the CDR3 reads TGTGCCAGCTCACCACTCCCTCAGGGGAATAACTATGGCTACACCTTC. It translates to CASSPLPQGNNYGYTF.

This clone was seen a single time. The chain has TRBV7-2 and TRBJ2-1, with 12 bases fitting TRBD2. Trimming cost V 1 base and J 8 bases; bases outside gene matches: 6. The CDR3 has 16 residues. Germline V lookup: CDR1 SGHTA, CDR2 FQGNSA. CDR3 loop: CASSLGTSGRRDEQFF. DNA of the CDR3: TGTGCCAGCAGCTTAGGAACTAGCGGGAGGCGGGATGAGCAGTTCTTC.

This chain joins TRBV6-5 and TRBJ1-2; a possible D gene is TRBD1 (6 bases). The CDR3 is 14 residues long. Germline V gene lookup returns CDR1 MNHEY and CDR2 SVGAGI. Trimming took off 7 bases at V and 8 bases at J, with 20 bases between the two ends. CDR3 DNA: TGTGCCAGCACCAAAGGCGGGGGGGCGTACGGCTACACCTTC. Translated: CASTKGGGAYGYTF.

V and J are TRBV5-5 and TRBJ2-3; D possibly corresponds to TRBD2 (5 bases). The CDR3 contains 12 residues. The germline V gene encodes CDR1 SGHKS and CDR2 YYEKEE (reference sequence). The V gene lost 4 bases and the J gene lost 6 bases, with 9 bases spanning the gap. The DNA for the CDR3 is TGTGCCAGCAGCAGGACTGCGGATACGCAGTATTTT. This codes for CASSRTADTQYF.

The chain combines TRBV29-1 with TRBJ1-1; unclear D gene. Germline lookup yields CDR1 SQVTM and CDR2 ANQGSEA. Trimming stripped 3 bases from V and 5 bases from J, with 10 bases between. The CDR3 length is 12 residues. The CDR3, as DNA: TGCAGCGTTGAGTTTGCAGGAACTGAAGCTTTCTTT. It codes for CSVEFAGTEAFF.

This chain connects TRBV2 to TRBJ2-5; 8 bases are a match to TRBD1. The trim removed 9 bases at V and 7 bases at J, leaving 10 bases unmatched. CDR1 and CDR2 from the germline V gene are SNHLY and FYNNEI. The CDR3 sequence is 13 residues long. The CDR3 DNA follows: TGTGCCAGTTGCCAGGGGGCCCGCGGGACCCAGTACTTC. This encodes CASCQGARGTQYF.

V and J are TRBV4-1 and TRBJ2-1; D not certain. Trimming pared 8 bases from V and 0 bases from J, leaving 11 bases between. The germline V gene encodes CDR1 MGHRA and CDR2 YSYEKL. This CDR3 spans 14 amino acids. DNA for the CDR3: TGCGCCAGCTCCCTCGGCGGCTCCTACAATGAGCAGTTCTTC. Encoded protein: CASSLGGSYNEQFF.

The rearrangement links TRBV4-2 to TRBJ1-4; 7 nucleotides line up with TRBD1. CDR1 is LGHNA and CDR2 is YNFKEQ in the germline V gene. Trimming cost V 3 bases and J 5 bases; bases outside gene matches: 6. The CDR3 extends over 15 amino acids. The CDR3 protein is CASSQVDRRNEKLFF. Here the CDR3 DNA reads TGTGCCAGCAGCCAGGTGGACAGGAGGAATGAAAAACTGTTTTTT.

The chain has TRBV27 and TRBJ2-1; D remains ambiguous. In germline, CDR1 is MNHEY, CDR2 SMNVEV (reference sequence). The CDR3 loop spans 14 amino acids. Deletions cut 3 bases from V and 4 bases from J, with 10 bases between. The CDR3 nucleotides read TGTGCCAGCAGTTTGAGCAGGCAATACAATGAGCAGTTCTTC. Its protein is CASSLSRQYNEQFF.

This clone was seen a handful of times. This sequence joins TRBV3-1 (or the pseudogene TRBV3-2) and TRBJ2-7; 8 nucleotides align to TRBD1. The J segment lost 2 bases and the V segment lost 0 bases, leaving 3 bases of the junction unmatched. The CDR3 covers 15 residues. Germline V gene sequence: CDR1 LGHDT, CDR2 YNNKEL (reference sequence). CDR3 DNA sequence: TGTGCCAGCAGCCAAGAAACAGGGGGTCCCTACGAGCAGTACTTC. This gives the protein CASSQETGGPYEQYF.